Detailed here is one T cell receptor beta chain. What it binds is not known. V lost 7 bases and J lost 0, with 13 bases in between. Germline V gene sequence: CDR1 SNHLY, CDR2 FYNNEI. The CDR3 runs to 14 residues. The data belong to a study of T cell responses to AZD1222 COVID-19 vaccine. Study results and caveats: White British ancestry dominated among donors, who included more females, and clonal diversity was possibly underestimated. Two doses of AZD1222 preceded a rise in Spike-specific TCR breadth and depth.

Assay used: immunoSEQ multiplex PCR; TCRdb lists only in-frame clones, some missing. The sample comprises 95,000 to 100,000 clones, approximately 84% of which are singletons, and approximately 16% rests with the top ten. The source material was peripheral blood, sampled on day 0 of AZD1222 vaccination. The chain joins TRBV2 to TRBJ2-7, with D tentatively TRBD2 (7 bases). The receptor was derived from an adult in good health. This chain's CDR3 is CASTGGRGSYEQYF. CDR3 coding DNA: TGTGCCAGCACCGGGGGGCGGGGCTCCTACGAGCAGTACTTC.